The rows below give T cell receptor beta chains drawn from one sample of a study of tumor-infiltrating lymphocytes in primary liver carcinoma. One entry per CDR3 protein, called by TCRdb with MiXCR from the multiplex PCR reads. Here the sample spans roughly 70,000 distinct CDR3 sequences, about two thirds being singletons. Sequenced input: liver tumor tissue from sampling region 4. The receptors here all came from a middle-aged man with primary liver carcinoma and hepatitis B virus infection. The conserved cysteine and the conserved F or W are not part of the CDR3 here.

j_call,v_call,cdr3_aa
TRBJ1-2,TRBV12-3/TRBV12-4,ASTLATGANYGYT
TRBJ2-1,TRBV5-1,ACSHGRSGIRVNEQF
TRBJ2-5,TRBV12-3/TRBV12-4,GSSFLAEEAQY
TRBJ2-1,TRBV10-2,ASGGYYNEQF
TRBJ2-3,TRBV11-2,ASSLEYQSTDTPY
TRBJ2-5,TRBV6-5,ASTAEGKTQY
TRBJ2-3,TRBV11-2,ASSSLGRGSHTDTQY
TRBJ2-1,TRBV6-2/TRBV6-3,ASTYLPGTSGSWDEQF
TRBJ2-4,TRBV28,ATLPVGGGVIIQY
TRBJ1-5,TRBV6-2/TRBV6-3,ASTIDNYSNQLQH
TRBJ1-2,TRBV29-1,IVWDPGQDYGYT
TRBJ1-5,TRBV7-9,VISGNITQPQH
TRBJ2-1,TRBV4-3,VSSQTGYSEQF
TRBJ2-3,TRBV29-1,SGLAGLDADTQY
TRBJ2-1,TRBV6-2/TRBV6-3,ASSWRDEQF
TRBJ2-2,TRBV11-2,ANSLQYTGELF
TRBJ2-1,TRBV12-5,ASGPNGTRMF
TRBJ2-3,TRBV10-3,AISREYEWGTDTQY
TRBJ1-4,TRBV13,VSSPASNEKLF
TRBJ2-7,TRBV6-1,ASTRTGSYEPY
TRBJ2-7,TRBV14,ASSAYSESTQY
TRBJ2-2,TRBV28,TSSTGTSGKVFGGEMF
TRBJ2-1,TRBV5-5,ASSLVPERYNGQF
TRBJ2-2,TRBV11-2,ASSGLRSTNTGELF
TRBJ2-2,TRBV29-1,SVSGSGNTGELF
TRBJ1-2,TRBV29-1,SVSGQSGPYGYT
TRBJ2-3,TRBV11-2,ASSASTDKY
TRBJ1-5,TRBV29-1,SVYEQGHGQPQH
TRBJ1-1,TRBV4-1,ASSHPLNPEAF
TRBJ2-7,TRBV11-2,ACSLEGTFEQY
TRBJ2-2,TRBV5-1,ASRVSGDLAGELF
TRBJ2-7,TRBV13,ASSLQLRNPKQY